This TCR beta chain was captured by sequencing in a study of technical replicates of blood from four donors. Measured with immunoSEQ multiplex PCR; TCRdb has only the in-frame clones, and not every one. Of about 84,000 clones listed, about 92% were seen once; the top ten hold under 0.3%. This CDR3 spans 14 amino acids. Per the germline V gene, CDR1 is SSHAT and CDR2 is FNYEAQ (reference sequence). Trimming took off 5 bases at V and 2 bases at J, with 11 bases between the two ends. This chain links TRBV7-7 with TRBJ2-3, with D perhaps matching TRBD1 (6 bases). This receptor was obtained from a human donor in good health. Source material: T cells isolated from PBMCs. CDR3: CASSRDRNTDTQYF. Here the CDR3 DNA reads TGTGCCAGCAGCCGAGACAGGAACACAGATACGCAGTATTTT.